This entry concerns a single TCR beta chain. These data belong to a study of tumor and adjacent non-tumor tissue in lung cancer. Study context: Samples averaged about 4.17 million productive TCRbeta reads each.

Three rounds of nested PCR, following a modified ARM-PCR protocol, produced the TCRbeta library. TCRdb called the multiplex PCR reads again in MiXCR, with one record for every CDR3 protein. Of about 50,000 distinct CDR3 sequences listed, 74% are singletons. RNA was extracted from bulk tissue without any cell sorting. More than 3 cm separated this lung sample from the edge of the tumor. V was pared by 7 bases and J by 4 bases, with 14 bases between. The CDR3 consists of 13 residues. The germline CDR1 and CDR2 sequences are SGHAT and FQNNGV. V gene TRBV11-2 combines with J gene TRBJ2-7; weak D call: TRBD2 (5 bases). What was sequenced was distant non-tumor lung tissue. This clonotype originated in a woman aged 55-70 years with non-small cell lung cancer. CDR3 coding DNA: TGTGCCAGCAACCGCGAGACTATGTACGAGCAGTACTTC. Its protein product is CASNRETMYEQYF.